Given below is one TCR beta chain in context. This record belongs to a study of T-cell reconstitution after alpha-beta-depleted transplantation in children. A library of TCRbeta sequences, prepared with unique molecular identifiers, was generated. Each CDR3 protein gets one entry after TCRdb re-called the PCR reads with MiXCR. The sample yields around 500,000 distinct CDR3 sequences, approximately 12% seen once. This CDR3 is 14 amino acids long. V dropped 5 bases and J dropped 8; count of bases not matched to a gene: 9. The TCR originated in a human donor who donated a stem cell graft to a child with combined immunodeficiency. The sequenced sample was PBMCs from the stem cell graft donor, obtained from the stem cell graft. The rearrangement uses TRBV12-3 or TRBV12-4 and TRBJ1-3, with TRBD1 identical over 7 bases. CDR3 region: CASSRRGGRDTIYF. CDR3 DNA: TGTGCCAGCAGTCGGCGAGGGGGCCGGGACACCATATATTTT.